Below are 4 T cell receptor beta chains sequenced from a single sample in a study of blood T cell repertoires in COVID-19. TCRdb's copy holds only in-frame clones and misses some; the assay was immunoSEQ multiplex PCR. The table has 230,000 or so clones, approximately 82% seen once. The sequencing sample was made of peripheral blood. The source is a man aged 35 to 55 who had recovered from COVID-19.

The rearrangement uses TRBV7-9 and TRBJ2-7, with TRBD2 as a possible D gene (5 bases). Germline-derived CDR1 and CDR2 are SEHNR and FQNEAQ (reference sequence). CDR3 length: 14 residues. V lost 1 base, J lost 6 bases, and 13 bases lay in between. CDR3 amino acids: CASSLGLRAIEQYF. In nucleotides, the CDR3 is TGTGCCAGCAGCTTAGGGCTGAGGGCTATCGAGCAGTACTTC.

This clone appeared a few times. J is TRBJ2-3 and V is TRBV11-2; the match to TRBD1 covers 7 bases. Per germline, CDR1 SGHAT and CDR2 FQNNGV. This CDR3 has 15 residues. Losses at the gene ends were 5 bases for V and 3 bases for J; bases not matched to a gene: 8. As DNA, the CDR3 is TGTGCCAGCAGCCCTCGGACAGGTGAAACAGATACGCAGTATTTT. Residues: CASSPRTGETDTQYF.

This clone was seen a handful of times. The CDR3 sequence: CASSLGPSGGQDTQYF. The CDR3 DNA reads TGTGCCAGCAGCTTAGGACCTAGCGGGGGGCAAGATACGCAGTATTTT. The chain couples TRBV7-2 to TRBJ2-3; the match to TRBD2 covers 11 bases. Germline CDR1 is SGHTA and CDR2 is FQGNSA. J gave up 5 bases and V 1 base, and 5 bases lay outside the gene matches. The CDR3 is 16 amino acids.

This chain links TRBV5-5 with TRBJ2-2; D might be TRBD1 (6 bases). V dropped 2 bases and J dropped 7 bases, with 12 bases sitting between them. This CDR3 is built from 14 residues. Germline V gene data show CDR1 as SGHKS and CDR2 as YYEKEE (reference sequence). The CDR3 coding sequence is TGTGCCAGCAGCTTCACACTCAGGGGCGGGGAGCTGTTTTTT. It translates to CASSFTLRGGELFF.